What follows are 32 T cell receptor beta chains derived from one specimen sequenced in a study of human T cells and chemical hapten exposure. It was from unfractionated whole blood that total RNA was extracted. Individual cDNA molecules each carried unique molecular identifiers attached by the library. MiXCR, applied by TCRdb to the reads, yields one record per CDR3 protein. The sample has 100,000 to 150,000 distinct CDR3 sequences; around 8.5% are singletons. Input material: whole blood. The receptors derive from a human donor in good health. Some clones in this sample may be carry-over from other donors' samples.

The chain combines TRBV4-1 with TRBJ2-3, with TRBD2 identical over 8 bases. The junction had 7 bases not matched to a gene; V was cut back by 0 bases and J by 5 bases. Germline V gene data show CDR1 as MGHRA and CDR2 as YSYEKL. The CDR3 has 16 residues. CDR3 DNA: TGCGCCAGCAGCCAAGAAACAGCGGGAGAGGGAGATACGCAGTATTTT. It translates to CASSQETAGEGDTQYF.

This clonotype was detected many times. V is TRBV7-6 and J is TRBJ2-7, with 10 bases identical to TRBD2. The germline V gene has CDR1 SGHVS and CDR2 FNYEAQ. The CDR3 runs 17 residues. Germline trimming cut 5 bases from V and 5 bases from J; bases unmatched to any gene: 15. The CDR3 bases are TGTGCCAGCAGCCAGTACGTCCTAGCGGGAGTACACAACGAGCAGTACTTC. Translation: CASSQYVLAGVHNEQYF.

V usage is TRBV12-3 or TRBV12-4 and J usage is TRBJ2-3; 9 positions agree with TRBD1. J lost 2 bases, V lost 5 bases, and 5 bases had no gene match. CDR3 size: 15 residues. CDR3 region: CASSHRDRVTDTQYF. Here the CDR3 DNA reads TGTGCCAGCAGTCACCGGGACAGGGTCACAGATACGCAGTATTTT.

This clonotype has more than one count but fewer than ten. The rearrangement joins TRBV18 to TRBJ1-1, with TRBD1 matching 11 bases. In germline, CDR1 is KGHSH, CDR2 LQKENI. This CDR3 is 15 amino acids long. V gave up 5 bases and J gave up 3 bases; unmatched junction bases: 5. DNA for the CDR3: TGTGCCAGCTCATTACGGGGACAGGGGGACACTGAAGCTTTCTTT. Protein sequence: CASSLRGQGDTEAFF.

Only a few counts were recorded for this clonotype. The rearrangement links TRBV14 to TRBJ2-7, with 11 positions matching TRBD2. V shed 3 bases and J 1 base; nucleotides not matched to a gene: 2. Germline loops: CDR1 SGHDN, CDR2 FVKESK. CDR3 length: 15 residues. As DNA, the CDR3 is TGTGCCAGCAGCCATCTAGCGGGGGGTTCCTACGAGCAGTACTTC. It is translated as CASSHLAGGSYEQYF.

This clonotype was counted a few times. V and J are TRBV20-1 and TRBJ2-7; possibly TRBD1 for D (7 bases). CDR3 length: 15 residues. The ends were cut back, 1 base at V and 7 bases at J, with 20 bases in the middle. Germline CDR1 reads DFQATT; CDR2 reads SNEGSKA (reference sequence). CDR3 sequence (DNA): TGCAGTGCTAGAGTGGAGGGGGCTAGCAAGGGGGAGCAGTACTTC. This codes for CSARVEGASKGEQYF.

The rearrangement joins TRBV14 to TRBJ2-7; D is perhaps TRBD1 (6 bases). CDR1 SGHDN and CDR2 FVKESK come from the germline V gene. The V gene lost 5 bases and the J gene lost 4 bases, with 12 bases spanning the gap. This CDR3 spans 13 amino acids. CDR3 DNA: TGTGCCAGCAGCTCCAGGGGTGGATACGAGCAGTACTTC. Protein sequence: CASSSRGGYEQYF. Variable domain in full (rest from reference TRBV14 and TRBJ2-7): EAGVTQFPSHSVIEKGQTVTLRCDPISGHDNLYWYRRVMGKEIKFLLHFVKESKQDESGMPNNRFLAERTGGTYSTLKVQPAELEDSGVYFCASSSRGGYEQYFGPGTRLTVT.

V is TRBV5-1 and J is TRBJ2-1, with 12 bases that match TRBD2. V lost 1 base and J lost 6; bases outside the gene matches: 5. The CDR3 runs to 16 residues. Germline CDR1 is SGHRS and CDR2 is YFSETQ. Here the CDR3 reads CASSLPGLAGFNEQFF. CDR3 nucleotide sequence: TGCGCCAGCAGCTTGCCGGGACTAGCGGGTTTCAATGAGCAGTTCTTC. Complete variable domain (other parts from reference TRBV5-1 and TRBJ2-1): KAGVTQTPRYLIKTRGQQVTLSCSPISGHRSVSWYQQTPGQGLQFLFEYFSETQRNKGNFPGRFSGRQFSNSRSEMNVSTLELGDSALYLCASSLPGLAGFNEQFFGPGTRLTVL.

The chain recombines TRBV7-3 with TRBJ2-7; TRBD2 is a possible D gene (5 bases). V was trimmed by 4 bases and J by 6 bases, leaving 10 bases between them. This CDR3 spans 12 amino acids. CDR1 is SGHTA, CDR2 FQGTGA, per germline. The CDR3 region is CASSSPGSEQYF. In nucleotides, the CDR3 is TGTGCCAGCAGCTCCCCGGGGAGCGAGCAGTACTTC.

The sample holds a few counts of this clonotype. The chain links TRBV20-1 to TRBJ2-1; TRBD1 agrees at 9 bases. CDR3 length: 14 residues. The J segment lost 7 bases and the V segment lost 4 bases, leaving 8 bases of the junction unmatched. Germline V gene data show CDR1 as DFQATT and CDR2 as SNEGSKA (reference sequence). CDR3 amino acids: CSANRDRASNEQFF. CDR3 bases: TGCAGTGCTAACCGGGACAGGGCCTCGAATGAGCAGTTCTTC.

The chain is built from TRBV18 and TRBJ2-7; 12 bases line up with TRBD2. From germline, CDR1 is KGHSH and CDR2 LQKENI. V trimming: 3 bases; J trimming: 4 bases; junction bases outside the gene matches: 10. This CDR3 has 17 residues. The CDR3 DNA reads as TGTGCCAGCTCACCCCTAGCGGGAGGGCCCGGAAGGTACGAGCAGTACTTC. Its translation is CASSPLAGGPGRYEQYF.

The chain carries TRBV27 and TRBJ2-7; perhaps TRBD2 as D (6 bases). This CDR3 is built from 14 residues. Germline lookup yields CDR1 MNHEY and CDR2 SMNVEV (reference sequence). V gave up 8 bases and J gave up 2 bases, with 16 bases separating them. The CDR3 sequence: CASSPGLGTYEQYF. The DNA for the CDR3 is TGTGCCAGCTCCCCGGGACTTGGGACCTACGAGCAGTACTTC.

The chain carries TRBV6-6 and TRBJ2-3; 11 bases align to TRBD2. The CDR3 extends over 19 amino acids. CDR1 and CDR2 (germline): MNHNY, SVGAGI (reference sequence). Trimming cost V 2 bases and J 0 bases; bases outside gene matches: 10. DNA of the CDR3: TGTGCCAGCAGTTACAGCCCTAGCGGGGGGATTACTAGCACAGATACGCAGTATTTT. Its translation: CASSYSPSGGITSTDTQYF.

This clonotype has ten or more counts. The chain combines TRBV29-1 with TRBJ2-7; D is undetermined. V was pared by 1 base and J by 2 bases, with 6 bases between. This CDR3 is 12 amino acids long. Germline V gene data show CDR1 as SQVTM and CDR2 as ANQGSEA. The DNA of the CDR3 is TGCAGCGTTGAAGGGATAGCCTACGAGCAGTACTTC. It specifies CSVEGIAYEQYF.

This clonotype was seen only once. This may be a read error: a much more frequent sequence differs by one nucleotide. The chain employs TRBV15 and TRBJ1-5, with D maybe TRBD1 (5 bases). TRBJ2-3 explains the end of the DNA better; the J call may be wrong. The CDR3 has 16 amino acids. The germline CDR1 and CDR2 sequences are LNHNV and YYDKDF (reference sequence). The CDR3 DNA reads as TGTGCCACCAGCAGCGAGTTAAGGACAAGCAATCAGCCCCAGTATTTT. It translates to CATSSELRTSNQPQYF.

This clonotype has at least ten counts. The rearrangement joins TRBV4-2 to TRBJ1-4; D is perhaps TRBD1 (6 bases). Trimming removed 1 base at V and 3 bases at J, with 12 bases between. The CDR3 has 16 residues. CDR1 is LGHNA and CDR2 is YNFKEQ in the germline V gene. The CDR3 reads CASSQVRGTANEKLFF. The CDR3, as DNA: TGTGCCAGCAGCCAAGTGAGGGGGACGGCTAATGAAAAACTGTTTTTT.

This clonotype was detected ten times or more. J is TRBJ1-5 and V is TRBV3-1; TRBD1 is a possible D gene (5 bases). The CDR3 extends over 14 amino acids. Trimming shortened V by 8 bases and J by 3 bases, and 14 bases separated the two germline ends. The germline V gene has CDR1 LGHDT and CDR2 YNNKEL (reference sequence). The CDR3 region has the DNA TGTGCCAGCGGACATTGGGGTGACAATCAGCCCCAGCATTTT. This codes for CASGHWGDNQPQHF. The entire variable domain, with the rest obtained from reference TRBV3-1 and TRBJ1-5, is as follows: DTAVSQTPKYLVTQMGNDKSIKCEQNLGHDTMYWYKQDSKKFLKIMFSYNNKELIINETVPNRFSPKSPDKAHLNLHINSLELGDSAVYFCASGHWGDNQPQHFGDGTRLSIL.

The rearrangement links TRBV20-1 to TRBJ2-7; D tentatively reads TRBD1 or TRBD2 (6 bases each). Germline V gene sequence: CDR1 DFQATT, CDR2 SNEGSKA (reference sequence). The CDR3 has 12 amino acids. V gave up 0 bases and J gave up 12 bases, with 15 bases separating them. CDR3 sequence (DNA): TGCAGTGCTAGAGATGCGGGGACACCACCGTACTTC. It codes for CSARDAGTPPYF.

On this clonotype itself: A read error may be the cause here, since a much bigger clone is one base away. V usage is TRBV10-3 and J usage is TRBJ2-2; D is possibly TRBD1 (7 bases). Deletions cut 11 bases from V and 4 bases from J, with 26 bases between. The CDR3 has 17 amino acids. Germline V lookup: CDR1 ENHRY, CDR2 SYGVKD. CDR3 residues: CAAAGGTVSILTGELFF. The CDR3 DNA follows: TGTGCCGCCGCGGGCGGGACAGTGTCCATACTCACCGGGGAGCTGTTTTTT.

Comment on this clonotype: One base away lies a much larger clone, so this may be a sequencing read error. The V call is TRBV7-9, the J call TRBJ2-1; 7 nucleotides line up with TRBD1. The V gene's germline CDR1 is SEHNR and CDR2 FQNEAQ (reference sequence). CDR3 length equals 15 residues. This CDR3 reads CASSLARQGYNEKFF. CDR3 bases: TGTGCCAGCAGCTTAGCGCGACAGGGCTACAATGAGAAGTTCTTC.

This clonotype was found many times. The rearrangement links TRBV29-1 to TRBJ2-1; D is uncertain. V lost 2 bases and J lost 0, with 14 bases in between. The V gene's germline CDR1 is SQVTM and CDR2 ANQGSEA. The CDR3 runs to 16 residues. Written as DNA, the CDR3 is TGCAGCGTTGAATTCGGAGAAATCAGCTCCTACAATGAGCAGTTCTTC. As protein: CSVEFGEISSYNEQFF.

This clonotype was detected once. The chain combines TRBV25-1 with TRBJ1-1; no definite D call. The V and J ends lost 5 bases and 3 bases respectively, with 16 bases between them. Germline V CDR1 and CDR2: MGHDK, SYGVNS. The CDR3 is 15 residues long. The chain's CDR3 is CASSPRMGTDTEAFF. The CDR3 nucleotides are TGTGCCAGCAGTCCACGGATGGGTACGGACACTGAAGCTTTCTTT.

This clonotype was seen repeatedly, ten times or more. The J gene is TRBJ1-3, the V gene TRBV12-3 or TRBV12-4; D not resolved. This CDR3 region has 16 residues. V was pared by 5 bases and J by 1 base, with 15 bases between. The CDR3 region is CASSPPDGRSGNTIYF. As DNA, the CDR3 is TGTGCCAGCAGTCCACCGGACGGGCGTTCTGGAAACACCATATATTTT.

V and J are TRBV29-1 and TRBJ2-7; 8 bases are shared with TRBD1. The CDR3 contains 15 residues. V lost 3 bases and J lost 2; bases outside the gene matches: 9. Germline CDR1 and CDR2: SQVTM and ANQGSEA. CDR3 sequence: CSVEMRTGFTYEQYF. The CDR3 coding sequence is TGCAGCGTTGAGATGCGGACAGGGTTCACCTACGAGCAGTACTTC.

This clonotype was seen only a few times. The chain joins TRBV18 to TRBJ2-3; TRBD2 matches 9 bases. This CDR3 is built from 16 residues. V was pared by 4 bases and J by 5 bases, with 10 bases of the junction left unmatched. The germline V gene encodes CDR1 KGHSH and CDR2 LQKENI. CDR3 sequence: CASSQSLAGLEDTQYF. The DNA for the CDR3 is TGTGCCAGCTCACAATCCCTAGCGGGGCTTGAAGATACGCAGTATTTT.

This clonotype was observed many times. The rearrangement links TRBV7-7 to TRBJ2-7; weak D call: TRBD1 (6 bases). V was cut by 1 base and J by 5 bases, with 12 bases left in between. The CDR3 has 14 residues. The germline CDR1 and CDR2 sequences are SSHAT and FNYEAQ (reference sequence). CDR3 sequence reads: CASSLEAGAHEQYF. CDR3 DNA sequence: TGTGCCAGCAGCTTAGAAGCAGGGGCCCACGAGCAGTACTTC.

This clonotype showed up many times. The CDR3 region has the DNA TGTGCCACCAGCGCCGGGACAGGGGAGACAGATACGCAGTATTTT. Translated: CATSAGTGETDTQYF. The V gene is TRBV15, the J gene TRBJ2-3, with TRBD1 identical over 10 bases. This CDR3 region has 15 residues. Germline-derived CDR1 and CDR2 are LNHNV and YYDKDF (reference sequence). V lost 5 bases, J lost 3 bases, and 5 bases stayed unmatched.

This clonotype was seen at least ten times. The J gene is TRBJ1-6, the V gene TRBV12-3 or TRBV12-4, with D possibly matching TRBD1 (5 bases). V lost 6 bases to trimming and J lost 10 bases, with 13 bases between them. The CDR3 sequence is 13 residues long. The CDR3 coding sequence is TGTGCCAGCAGGAGCCAGGGTTGGTCACCCCTCCACTTT. It is translated as CASRSQGWSPLHF.

This clonotype was seen at least ten times. This rearrangement joins TRBV7-8 to TRBJ2-1; no clear D. CDR3 size: 16 residues. Germline V gene lookup returns CDR1 SGHVS and CDR2 FQNEAQ. V was clipped by 5 bases and J by 1 base, with 15 bases between them. The CDR3 region has the DNA TGTGCCAGCAGCCCCGATAGGTTTGGGTCCTACAATGAGCAGTTCTTC. Its translation is CASSPDRFGSYNEQFF.

This clonotype was recorded many times. V gene TRBV27 combines with J gene TRBJ1-6, with D hard to call. Deletions cut 0 bases from V and 9 bases from J, with 6 bases between. Germline CDR1 and CDR2: MNHEY and SMNVEV (reference sequence). CDR3 length: 13 residues. The CDR3 region is CASSLSGRSPLHF. DNA of the CDR3: TGTGCCAGCAGTTTATCTGGGCGTTCACCCCTCCACTTT.

This clonotype has more than one count but fewer than ten. The genes are TRBV27 and TRBJ2-2; D may match TRBD1 or TRBD2 (5 bases each). The CDR3 totals 15 residues. Germline V gives CDR1 MNHEY, CDR2 SMNVEV (reference sequence). Trimming removed 5 bases from V and 0 bases from J, with 10 bases in between. The CDR3 region is CASSAGTTNTGELFF. The CDR3 DNA reads TGTGCCAGCAGTGCTGGGACGACGAACACCGGGGAGCTGTTTTTT.

Remarks on this clonotype: The junction differs from germline at one of its ends, possibly a read error. The chain employs TRBV4-2 and TRBJ2-2; 13 bases are shared with TRBD2. This CDR3 is 19 amino acids long. Germline lookup yields CDR1 LGHNA and CDR2 YNFKEQ. CDR3 amino acids: CGSSVRLAGGAGDTGELFF. The CDR3, as DNA: TGTGGCAGCAGCGTCCGACTAGCGGGGGGCGCCGGGGACACCGGGGAGCTGTTTTTT.